Included here is one T cell receptor beta chain sequence, with context. Its antigen remains unknown. This specimen comes from a study of cytomegalovirus exposure and HLA in healthy donors. Broader study findings: Both high specificity and high sensitivity reportedly marked the classifier's diagnosis of cytomegalovirus status. Later analysis indicated greater clonal expansion among HLA-associated TCR beta chains than among equally common other chains. The authors enumerated roughly 160 TCR beta chains as linked to cytomegalovirus. Association of roughly 18,000 TCR beta sequences with HLA alleles was found at 0.05 false discovery rate in a later analysis.

The CDR3 extends over 14 amino acids. Per germline, CDR1 MNHNY and CDR2 SVGAGI (reference sequence). V shed 6 bases and J 5 bases; nucleotides not matched to a gene: 5. PCR amplification relied on 60 Vbeta primers (plus 13 Jbeta primers). Produced via immunoSEQ multiplex PCR; TCRdb's table is partial and in-frame only. The data contain around 140,000 clones, approximately 80% of them singletons. The sequence was obtained from a male donor in good health and CMV-seronegative. The V and J genes are TRBV6-6 and TRBJ2-7; 12 nucleotides align to TRBD2. Sequenced: PBMCs. DNA of the CDR3: TGTGCCAGCAGCTTGACTAGCGGGAGAGACGAGCAGTACTTC. It specifies CASSLTSGRDEQYF.